This TCR beta chain comes out of a study of T cell responses to AZD1222 COVID-19 vaccine. Whole-study results and caveats: Baseline testing showed seropositivity in only a handful of AZD1222 recipients.

The CDR3 contains 15 residues. V gave up 6 bases and J gave up 5 bases, with 20 bases separating them. Germline V gene lookup returns CDR1 MNHEY and CDR2 SVGEGT. In regard to this clone: As yet, its antigen is unknown.

Sequencing used immunoSEQ multiplex PCR; TCRdb keeps in-frame clones, though not all of them. The sample has 150,000 to 200,000 clones, just over 90% seen once. The source is an adult who received the AZD1222 COVID-19 vaccine. V is TRBV6-2 or TRBV6-3 and J is TRBJ2-7; D uncertain. The starting material was peripheral blood, obtained 28 days after the second AZD1222 dose. The CDR3 DNA reads TGTGCCAGCAGCCACCGGTGGCAGGCGTCCAACGAGCAGTACTTC. Translating it yields CASSHRWQASNEQYF.